A selection of T cell receptor beta chains follows, all from one sample in a study of cytomegalovirus exposure and HLA in healthy donors. Sequencing was performed with immunoSEQ multiplex PCR; in TCRdb, only in-frame clones are kept and a portion is missing. The sample consists of 130,000 to 150,000 clones, approximately 79% of them appearing once. Sequences were obtained from PBMCs. These receptors were obtained from a woman aged 25 to 39 in good health and CMV-seronegative. The CDR3 runs from the conserved cysteine through the conserved F or W. Each record gives: J gene, clone size, V gene, D gene, CDR3 DNA, CDR3 protein. A D gene is named only where the DNA matches it firmly. Clone size is not always given. Where it is, it says once, few, many or a class for expanded clones.

>TRBJ2-3|.|TRBV2|.
TGTGCCAGCAGTGAAGGCGGGGCTAGTACTACGCAGTATTTT
CASSEGGASTTQYF
>TRBJ2-7|.|TRBV6-6|.
TGTGCCAGCAGTTACCGGGGGAAAAACTACGAGCAGTACTTC
CASSYRGKNYEQYF
>TRBJ1-2|once|TRBV6-6|TRBD1
TGTGCCAGCCTCAGGACAGGGTATGATGGCTACACCTTC
CASLRTGYDGYTF
>TRBJ2-2|.|TRBV19|.
TGTGCCAGTAGTAGGTCAGGGGTGTCCGGGGAGCTGTTTTTT
CASSRSGVSGELFF
>TRBJ1-2|.|TRBV5-4|.
TGTGCCAGCAGCTGGAGGGGAGGCCCGACGAATAGGGACTATGGCTACACCTTC
CASSWRGGPTNRDYGYTF
>TRBJ1-1|.|TRBV21-1|.
TGTGCCAGCAGCATGGGCAGGGGAACTGAAGCTTTCTTT
CASSMGRGTEAFF
>TRBJ1-2|.|TRBV30|TRBD1
TGTGCCTGTACCTGGACAGGGGACGGCTACACCTTC
CACTWTGDGYTF
>TRBJ2-7|.|TRBV5-8|TRBD1
TGTGCCAGCAGCTTCGGACAGGGGGCAGCCTACGAGCAGTACTTC
CASSFGQGAAYEQYF
>TRBJ1-2|.|TRBV5-1|.
TGCGCCAGCAGCTTTGCCGTGGGCGCAGGCTATGGCTACACCTTC
CASSFAVGAGYGYTF
>TRBJ2-7|.|TRBV27|.
TGTGCCAGCAGGAGAAAAGGCGACATCACCCACTCACGGTTCTCCGAGCAGTACTTC
CASRRKGDITHSRFSEQYF
>TRBJ2-1|.|TRBV2|TRBD2
TGTGCCAGCACCGTTAGCGGGAGTAAAAATGAGCAGTTCTTC
CASTVSGSKNEQFF
>TRBJ1-1|few|TRBV4-3|.
TGCGCCAGCAGCCAAATAACAGGGATCCCTGAAGCTTTCTTT
CASSQITGIPEAFF
>TRBJ1-1|.|TRBV28|.
TGTGCCAGCAGTTTATTGATTGGGGCCGTGGGCACTGAAGCTTTCTTT
CASSLLIGAVGTEAFF
>TRBJ2-1|.|TRBV28|.
TGTGCCAGCAGTTTTTTTATAGGGGGACTATACTCTTCAACGGGCAATGAGCAGTTCTTC
CASSFFIGGLYSSTGNEQFF
>TRBJ1-6|.|TRBV7-3|.
TGTGCCAGCAGCCCCGAGTCAGGGATTAATTCACCCCTCCACTTT
CASSPESGINSPLHF
>TRBJ1-1|.|TRBV4-1|.
TGCGCCAGCAGCCAAGTCGGCAGGGAGGCTGAAGCTTTCTTT
CASSQVGREAEAFF
>TRBJ1-2|.|TRBV6-1|.
TGTGCCAGCACGGCAGGGCGATTCTCCTATGGCTACACCTTC
CASTAGRFSYGYTF
>TRBJ2-7|.|TRBV28|TRBD2
TGTGCCAGCAGTACCCGGACTAGCGATACCTACGAGCAGTACTTC
CASSTRTSDTYEQYF
>TRBJ2-1|.|TRBV10-3|TRBD1
TGTGCCATCAGCGACAGGGATGAGCAGTTCTTC
CAISDRDEQFF
>TRBJ2-7|.|TRBV4-1|.
TGCGCCAGCAGCCGCGTAGGGGCACCCTACGAGCAGTACTTC
CASSRVGAPYEQYF
>TRBJ2-3|once|TRBV5-1|.
TGCGCCAGCAGCTTAGGGGGGGGCGGAGATACGCAGTATTTT
CASSLGGGGDTQYF
>TRBJ2-5|.|TRBV13|.
TGTGCCAGCAGCTTAGGAGGCAGGGGTTGGGAGACCCAGTACTTC
CASSLGGRGWETQYF
>TRBJ1-3|.|TRBV25-1|TRBD1
TGTGCCAGCAGTGGGACAGGGCTAATCTCTGGAAACACCATATATTTT
CASSGTGLISGNTIYF
>TRBJ1-1|.|TRBV19|.
TGTGCCAGTAGTATGGAGGGGAGGTCCACTGAAGCTTTCTTT
CASSMEGRSTEAFF